The sequence of this T cell receptor beta chain was determined in a study of blood T cell repertoires in COVID-19. Whole-study context: The analysed material was cDNA or gDNA that came from T cells, B-cell-depleted T cells, or PBMCs.

The CDR3 spans 11 residues. Trimming removed 4 bases from V and 8 bases from J, with 8 bases in between. Per germline, CDR1 LGHDT and CDR2 YNNKEL (reference sequence). Original data processing: Amplified reference gene primers provided the basis for estimating nucleated cell counts. Clones were sequenced by immunoSEQ multiplex PCR, and TCRdb holds only the in-frame ones, with some missing. From that table come the V and J calls and clone size; the DNA was used to work out D and trimming. The sample lists over 140,000 clones, more than 65% occurring once. This clonotype originated in a woman aged 55-70 years with acute or convalescent COVID-19. The chain uses TRBV3-1 (or the pseudogene TRBV3-2) and TRBJ1-1; D may be TRBD1 (6 bases). The sample comprised peripheral blood. Here the CDR3 reads CASSLGQEAFF. In DNA form, the CDR3 reads TGTGCCAGCAGCCTTGGACAGGAAGCTTTCTTT.